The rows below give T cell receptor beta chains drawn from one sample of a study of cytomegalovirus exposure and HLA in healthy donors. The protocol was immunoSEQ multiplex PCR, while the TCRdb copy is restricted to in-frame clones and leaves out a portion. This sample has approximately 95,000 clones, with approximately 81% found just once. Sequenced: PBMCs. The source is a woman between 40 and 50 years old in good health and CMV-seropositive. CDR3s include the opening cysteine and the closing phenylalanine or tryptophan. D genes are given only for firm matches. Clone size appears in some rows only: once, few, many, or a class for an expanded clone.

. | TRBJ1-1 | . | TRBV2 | CASSVGQGLAFF | TGTGCCAGCAGTGTGGGCCAGGGACTGGCTTTCTTT
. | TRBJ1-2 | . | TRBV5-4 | CASSHGQYYGYTF | TGTGCCAGCAGCCACGGACAGTACTATGGCTACACCTTC
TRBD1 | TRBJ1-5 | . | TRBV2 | CASYPPGQGAGQPQHF | TGTGCCAGCTACCCTCCGGGACAGGGGGCAGGGCAGCCCCAGCATTTT
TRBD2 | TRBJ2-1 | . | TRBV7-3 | CASSLSSRTSGDHSYNEQFF | TGTGCCAGCAGCTTAAGTTCCCGGACTAGCGGGGACCACTCCTACAATGAGCAGTTCTTC
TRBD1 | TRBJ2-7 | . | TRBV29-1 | CSVDTGDSYEQYF | TGCAGCGTTGACACAGGGGACTCCTACGAGCAGTACTTC
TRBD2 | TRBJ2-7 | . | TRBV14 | CASSQGGLAGGMSSYEQYF | TGTGCCAGCAGCCAAGGGGGACTAGCGGGAGGAATGAGCTCCTACGAGCAGTACTTC
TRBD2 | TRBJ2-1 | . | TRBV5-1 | CASSLGASGRALNSYNEQFF | TGCGCCAGCAGCTTGGGTGCTAGCGGGAGGGCCCTAAACTCCTACAATGAGCAGTTCTTC
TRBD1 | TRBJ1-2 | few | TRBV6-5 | CASIFRQGTNYGYTF | TGTGCCAGCATCTTCCGACAGGGAACGAACTATGGCTACACCTTC
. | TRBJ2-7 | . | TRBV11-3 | CASSLSQERYEQYF | TGTGCCAGCAGCTTAAGTCAGGAACGCTACGAGCAGTACTTC
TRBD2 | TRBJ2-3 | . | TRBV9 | CASSFTSGSTDTQYF | TGTGCCAGCAGTTTCACTAGCGGCAGCACAGATACGCAGTATTTT
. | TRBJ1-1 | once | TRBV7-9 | CASSSQGQRSEAFF | TGTGCCAGCAGCTCACAGGGCCAGAGGTCTGAAGCTTTCTTT
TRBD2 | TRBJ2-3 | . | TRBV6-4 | CASSDSASGSADTQYF | TGTGCCAGCAGTGACTCAGCTAGCGGGAGCGCAGATACGCAGTATTTT
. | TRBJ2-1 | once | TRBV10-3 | CAISGRVLAPDEQFF | TGTGCCATCAGTGGGCGGGTGCTAGCGCCCGATGAGCAGTTCTTC
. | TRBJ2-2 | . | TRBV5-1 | CASGIGGANTGELFF | TGCGCCAGCGGTATAGGCGGGGCCAACACCGGGGAGCTGTTTTTT
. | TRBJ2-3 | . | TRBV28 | CASSLYGTSDTQYF | TGTGCCAGCAGTTTATACGGGACTTCAGATACGCAGTATTTT
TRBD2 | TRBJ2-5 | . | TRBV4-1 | CASSRSGSDQETQYF | TGCGCCAGCAGCCGCAGCGGGAGCGACCAAGAGACCCAGTACTTC
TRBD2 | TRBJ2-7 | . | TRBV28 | CATLMGGRAVYEQYF | TGTGCCACCCTTATGGGGGGGAGGGCCGTATACGAGCAGTACTTC
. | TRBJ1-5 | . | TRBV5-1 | CASSPGAGSGNQPQHF | TGCGCCAGCAGCCCCGGGGCGGGATCGGGCAATCAGCCCCAGCATTTT
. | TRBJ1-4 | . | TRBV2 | CASRTNPDSGEKLFF | TGTGCCAGCAGGACCAACCCCGATAGCGGTGAAAAACTGTTTTTT
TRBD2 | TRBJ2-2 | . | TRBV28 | CASSLWTGGTGELFF | TGTGCCAGCAGTTTATGGACGGGAGGGACCGGGGAGCTGTTTTTT
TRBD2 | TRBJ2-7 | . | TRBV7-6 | CASSLLAGYEQYF | TGTGCCAGCAGCTTGCTAGCGGGATATGAGCAGTACTTC
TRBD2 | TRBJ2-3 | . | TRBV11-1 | CASSKGLAGADTQYF | TGTGCCAGCAGCAAGGGACTAGCGGGAGCAGATACGCAGTATTTT
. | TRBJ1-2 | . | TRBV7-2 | CASSLGTAPYGYTF | TGTGCCAGCAGCTTAGGGACAGCTCCCTATGGCTACACCTTC
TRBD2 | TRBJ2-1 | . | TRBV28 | CASSPSGASGVNNEQFF | TGTGCCAGCAGCCCCTCCGGAGCTAGCGGGGTGAACAATGAGCAGTTCTTC
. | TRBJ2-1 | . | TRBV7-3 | CASSFGDYNEQFF | TGTGCCAGCAGCTTCGGGGACTACAATGAGCAGTTCTTC
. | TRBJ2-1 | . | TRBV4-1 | CASSQFIRAGDEQFF | TGCGCCAGCAGCCAATTTATAAGAGCCGGGGATGAGCAGTTCTTC
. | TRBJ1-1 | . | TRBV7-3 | CASSPQGTEAFF | TGTGCCAGCAGCCCCCAGGGCACTGAAGCTTTCTTT
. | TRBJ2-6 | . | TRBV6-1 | CASSEQGTSSGANVLTF | TGTGCCAGCAGTGAACAGGGAACGAGCTCTGGGGCCAACGTCCTGACTTTC
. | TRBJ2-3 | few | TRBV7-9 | CASSFFTDTQYF | TGTGCCAGCAGCTTCTTCACAGATACGCAGTATTTT
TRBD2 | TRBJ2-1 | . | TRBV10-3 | CAISERAGGQEQFF | TGTGCCATCAGTGAGCGGGCGGGAGGGCAAGAGCAGTTCTTC
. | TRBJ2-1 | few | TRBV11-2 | CASSLGGQYTNEQFF | TGTGCCAGCAGCTTGGGGGGACAGTACACCAATGAGCAGTTCTTC
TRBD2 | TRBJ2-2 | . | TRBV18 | CASSPRLAGAGEGELFF | TGTGCCAGCTCACCACGGCTAGCGGGAGCCGGTGAGGGGGAGCTGTTTTTT
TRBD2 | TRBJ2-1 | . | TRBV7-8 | CASSLDLAGGSSYNEQFF | TGTGCCAGCAGCTTAGACCTAGCGGGGGGGAGCTCCTACAATGAGCAGTTCTTC
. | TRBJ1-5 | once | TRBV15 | CATSRESHGGSNQPQHF | TGTGCCACCAGCAGAGAATCGCACGGGGGGAGCAATCAGCCCCAGCATTTT
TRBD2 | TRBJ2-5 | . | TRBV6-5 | CASSQSSGSAGTQYF | TGTGCCAGCAGCCAATCTAGCGGGAGCGCGGGGACCCAGTACTTC
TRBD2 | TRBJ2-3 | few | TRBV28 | CATVLAGADTQYF | TGTGCCACCGTACTAGCGGGTGCAGATACGCAGTATTTT
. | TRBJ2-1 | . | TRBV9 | CASSVVGGVGGYEQFF | TGTGCCAGCAGCGTAGTGGGCGGGGTGGGCGGGTATGAGCAGTTCTTC
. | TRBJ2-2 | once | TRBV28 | CASSFPGELFF | TGTGCCAGCAGTTTTCCCGGGGAGTTGTTTTTT
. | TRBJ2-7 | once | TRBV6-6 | CASSPYRVSSYEQYF | TGTGCCAGCAGCCCCTACAGGGTCAGCTCCTACGAGCAGTACTTC
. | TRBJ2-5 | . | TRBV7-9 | CASSGVAETQYF | TGTGCCAGCAGTGGAGTGGCAGAGACCCAGTACTTC
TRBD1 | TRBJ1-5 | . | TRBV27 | CASSYGGQATWWPQHF | TGTGCCAGCAGTTACGGGGGACAGGCGACTTGGTGGCCCCAGCATTTT
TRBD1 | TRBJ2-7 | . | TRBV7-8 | CASSLVGTGGYEQYF | TGTGCCAGCAGCTTAGTTGGGACAGGGGGCTACGAGCAGTACTTC
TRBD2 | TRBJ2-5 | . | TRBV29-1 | CSVEPSGQETQYF | TGCAGCGTTGAACCTAGCGGCCAAGAGACCCAGTACTTC
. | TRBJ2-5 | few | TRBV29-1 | CSVSLETQYF | TGCAGCGTTTCTTTAGAGACCCAGTACTTC
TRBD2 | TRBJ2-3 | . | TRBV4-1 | CASSQDVLAGLSTDTQYF | TGCGCCAGCAGCCAAGATGTCCTAGCGGGGCTTAGCACAGATACGCAGTATTTT
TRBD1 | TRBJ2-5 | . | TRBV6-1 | CASSQTGGVGAQYF | TGTGCCAGCAGCCAGACAGGGGGGGTTGGGGCCCAGTACTTC
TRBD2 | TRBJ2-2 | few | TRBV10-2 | CASSGREREGRTGELFF | TGCGCCAGCAGTGGTCGGGAGCGGGAGGGCCGCACCGGGGAGCTGTTTTTT
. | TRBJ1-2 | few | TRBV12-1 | CASSFESEDRGYGYTF | TGTGCCAGCAGCTTTGAGTCGGAGGACAGGGGGTATGGCTACACCTTC
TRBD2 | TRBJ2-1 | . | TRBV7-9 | CASSFLSSGRAFVNEQFF | TGTGCCAGCAGCTTCCTCTCTAGCGGGAGGGCCTTCGTTAATGAGCAGTTCTTC
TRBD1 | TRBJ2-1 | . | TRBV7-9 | CASSPGQSYNEQFF | TGTGCCAGCAGCCCGGGACAGAGCTACAATGAGCAGTTCTTC
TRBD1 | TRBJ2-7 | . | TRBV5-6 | CASSGGTGGTYEQYF | TGTGCCAGCAGCGGGGGGACAGGGGGTACCTACGAGCAGTACTTC
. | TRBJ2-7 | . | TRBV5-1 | CASSEALSYEQYF | TGCGCCAGCAGCGAAGCTCTAAGCTACGAGCAGTACTTC